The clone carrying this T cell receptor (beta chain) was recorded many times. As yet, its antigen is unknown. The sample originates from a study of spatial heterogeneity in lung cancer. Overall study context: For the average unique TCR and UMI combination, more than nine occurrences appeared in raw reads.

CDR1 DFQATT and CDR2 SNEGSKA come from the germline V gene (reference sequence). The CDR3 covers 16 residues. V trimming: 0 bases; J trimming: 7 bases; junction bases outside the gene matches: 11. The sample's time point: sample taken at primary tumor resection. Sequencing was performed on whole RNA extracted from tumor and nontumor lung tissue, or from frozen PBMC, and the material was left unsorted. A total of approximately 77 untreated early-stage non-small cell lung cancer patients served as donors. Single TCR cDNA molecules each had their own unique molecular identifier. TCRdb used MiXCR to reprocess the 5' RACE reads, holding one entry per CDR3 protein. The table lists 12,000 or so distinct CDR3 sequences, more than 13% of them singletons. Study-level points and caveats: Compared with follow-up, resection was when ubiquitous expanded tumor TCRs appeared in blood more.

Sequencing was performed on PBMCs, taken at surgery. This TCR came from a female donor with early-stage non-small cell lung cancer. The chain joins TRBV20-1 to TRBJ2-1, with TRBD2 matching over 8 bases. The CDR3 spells CSARDLGSGDTNEQFF. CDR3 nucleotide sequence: TGCAGTGCTAGAGATCTAGGTAGCGGGGATACTAATGAGCAGTTCTTC.